This TCR beta chain comes out of a study of shared clonotypes between healthy human individuals. TCRdb's copy holds only in-frame clones and misses some; the assay was immunoSEQ multiplex PCR. Among 2 million to 2.5 million clones listed, around 90% were seen once. The V gene's germline CDR1 is MRHNA and CDR2 SNTAGT. Trimming took 6 bases from V and 7 from J, leaving 22 bases between them. This CDR3 is 16 amino acids long. The source is a man between 18 and 29 years old in good health. Some clones in this sample may be carry-over from other donors' samples. The specimen sequenced was naive CD4+ T cells from PBMCs. Subset defined: CD45RA+ positively selected. The chain is built from TRBV6-4 and TRBJ1-5; D unresolved. CDR3 in DNA: TGTGCCAGCAGCGCGGAATTCGGACTGAAGATCCAGCCCCAGCATTTT. This codes for CASSAEFGLKIQPQHF.